This entry lists 30 T cell receptor beta chains sequenced from one sample in a study of neoadjuvant nivolumab and ipilimumab in lung cancer (dated by TCRdb to the early 2020s). The protocol used for the library was the immunoSEQ multiplex PCR assay. The immuneACCESS repertoire file appears here via TCRdb, limited to in-frame rearrangements. These files lack a portion of the clones; in checked studies, under half of the deficit traces to unresolved V genes, and the cause of the others is not known. The sample profile shows about 27,000 clones; more than 75% of them were found once. About 20% of the sample lies in the top ten. Per the publication, the time point label means: at surgical resection after neoadjuvant nivolumab +/- ipilimumab. This material consisted of tumor tissue, taken after neoadjuvant nivolumab, alone or with ipilimumab, at or shortly before surgery. All receptors derive from an adult with non-small cell lung cancer.

The count of this clone is one. The rearrangement links TRBV18 to TRBJ2-7; D possibly matches TRBD1 or TRBD2 (5 bases each). V was shortened by 2 bases and J by 6 bases, with 14 bases between the two germline ends. The V gene's germline CDR1 is KGHSH and CDR2 LQKENI. CDR3 size: 14 residues. DNA for the CDR3: TGTGCCAGCTCACCATTCGCCAGGGACGGCGAGCAGTACTTC. Encoded protein: CASSPFARDGEQYF. Full variable domain (remainder filled in from reference TRBV18 and TRBJ2-7): NAGVMQNPRHLVRRRGQEARLRCSPMKGHSHVYWYRQLPEEGLKFMVYLQKENIIDESGMPKERFSAEFPKEGPSILRIQQVVRGDSAAYFCASSPFARDGEQYFGPGTRLTVT.

The gene calls are TRBV7-3 and TRBJ2-2, with D maybe TRBD1 (6 bases). The CDR3 loop spans 16 amino acids. V shed 2 bases and J shed 7 bases, with 17 bases lying between them. Germline V gene sequence: CDR1 SGHTA, CDR2 FQGTGA. The CDR3 nucleotides are TGTGCCAGCAGCTTAGGGGTCCCAGGGGCAGGCGGGGAGCTGTTTTTT. This codes for CASSLGVPGAGGELFF.

This clone was seen only a few times. The chain links TRBV6-5 to TRBJ1-3, with D perhaps matching TRBD1 (6 bases). The CDR3 is 15 residues long. Trimming took 5 bases from V and 0 from J, leaving 11 bases between them. CDR1 is MNHEY, CDR2 SVGAGI, per germline. The CDR3 loop reads CASSPTGTSGNTIYF. The DNA of the CDR3 is TGTGCCAGCAGTCCGACAGGTACCTCTGGAAACACCATATATTTT.

The chain has TRBV29-1 and TRBJ2-7; D is unresolved. Per germline, CDR1 SQVTM and CDR2 ANQGSEA. The CDR3 length is 10 residues. With 5 bases removed from V and 5 bases from J, the gap between germline ends came to 7 bases. Here the CDR3 reads CSVSHDEQYF. DNA for the CDR3: TGCAGCGTTTCCCATGACGAGCAGTACTTC.

This clone turned up a few times. The chain recombines TRBV4-3 with TRBJ1-4, with 7 bases fitting TRBD1. With 0 bases clipped from V and 3 bases from J, the junction kept 10 bases outside the gene matches. CDR3 length equals 18 residues. Germline CDR1 is LGHNA and CDR2 is YSLEER. The CDR3 loop reads CASSQEGGSERANEKLFF. The DNA of the CDR3 is TGCGCCAGCAGCCAAGAAGGGGGCTCGGAGAGGGCTAATGAAAAACTGTTTTTT.

The J gene is TRBJ1-4, the V gene TRBV18; 8 positions match TRBD1. After removal of 3 bases from V and 8 bases from J, the junction contained 2 bases not matched to a gene. This CDR3 contains 13 residues. Germline assignment: CDR1 KGHSH and CDR2 LQKENI. This CDR3 is CASSPTGGEKLFF. CDR3 DNA: TGTGCCAGCTCACCCACAGGGGGAGAAAAACTGTTTTTT.

The table lists this clone with a few counts. The chain's CDR3 is CASSWGSGRNSPLHF. In DNA form, the CDR3 reads TGTGCCAGCAGCTGGGGGTCAGGACGGAATTCACCCCTCCACTTT. The rearrangement uses TRBV5-8 and TRBJ1-6; weak D call: TRBD1 (5 bases). The V gene lost 3 bases and the J gene lost 7 bases, with 14 bases spanning the gap. CDR1 and CDR2 (germline): SGHTS, YDEGEE. There are 15 residues in the CDR3.

The chain recombines TRBV5-1 with TRBJ2-5, with TRBD2 identical over 15 bases. The junction had 5 bases not matched to a gene; V was cut back by 3 bases and J by 5 bases. Germline assignment: CDR1 SGHRS and CDR2 YFSETQ. This CDR3 is built from 16 residues. The CDR3 DNA is TGCGCCAGCAGCTCCGGGACTAGCGGGGGGCGTGAGACCCAGTACTTC. It is translated as CASSSGTSGGRETQYF.

The genes are TRBV30 and TRBJ2-3; 7 nucleotides align to TRBD1. V shed 1 base, J shed 0 bases, and the junction held 7 bases outside the gene matches. Germline V gene lookup returns CDR1 GTSNPN and CDR2 SVGIG (reference sequence). The CDR3 loop spans 16 amino acids. The CDR3 DNA reads TGTGCCTGGAGTGGCCCGACAGGGTCGAGCACAGATACGCAGTATTTT. As protein: CAWSGPTGSSTDTQYF.

This chain joins TRBV10-3 and TRBJ2-7; TRBD1 matches 10 bases. V shed 8 bases, J shed 6 bases, and the junction held 13 bases outside the gene matches. CDR1 is ENHRY and CDR2 is SYGVKD in the germline V gene. The CDR3 runs to 15 residues. DNA for the CDR3: TGTGCCATCGACGATCCGGGACAGGGGCCTACCGAGCAGTACTTC. The encoded protein is CAIDDPGQGPTEQYF.

The rearrangement uses TRBV5-6 and TRBJ2-6; D is unclear. V lost 2 bases to trimming and J lost 0 bases, with 6 bases between them. From germline, CDR1 is SGHDT and CDR2 YYEEEE. The length of the CDR3 is 15 residues. CDR3 sequence (DNA): TGTGCCAGCAGCTTTACCAGCTCTGGGGCCAACGTCCTGACTTTC. Encoded protein: CASSFTSSGANVLTF.

This clone has only a few counts. The chain combines TRBV7-8 with TRBJ1-3; D is ambiguous. This CDR3 comprises 15 residues. Germline CDR1 and CDR2: SGHVS and FQNEAQ. Trimming left V 6 bases short and J 2 bases short, with 14 bases between. As DNA, the CDR3 is TGTGCCAGCAGTCCTGTTGAAGTAACTGGAAACACCATATATTTT. Protein: CASSPVEVTGNTIYF.

The chain couples TRBV5-1 to TRBJ1-1; weak D call: TRBD1 (6 bases). Between the trimmed V and J ends, which lost 4 bases and 4 bases, there was a span of 11 bases. Looked up from germline, CDR1 is SGHRS and CDR2 is YFSETQ. The CDR3 length is 13 residues. CDR3 region: CASSPTGFTEAFF. The CDR3 DNA reads as TGCGCCAGCAGCCCTACAGGGTTCACTGAAGCTTTCTTT.

This chain joins TRBV5-5 and TRBJ1-1, with D possibly TRBD1 on 6 matching bases. With 0 bases removed from V and 3 bases from J, the gap between germline ends came to 15 bases. The CDR3 contains 16 residues. In germline, CDR1 is SGHKS, CDR2 YYEKEE (reference sequence). CDR3 bases: TGTGCCAGCAGCTTGGGGGGGGCACTGTCAGACACTGAAGCTTTCTTT. Protein: CASSLGGALSDTEAFF.

The chain recombines TRBV7-2 with TRBJ1-3, with D possibly TRBD1 on 6 matching bases. The germline V gene has CDR1 SGHTA and CDR2 FQGNSA. The CDR3 covers 16 residues. Trimming shortened V by 1 base and J by 3 bases, and 13 bases separated the two germline ends. CDR3 amino acids: CASSLVGGRGGNTIYF. DNA for the CDR3: TGTGCCAGCAGCTTAGTCGGGGGGCGCGGTGGAAACACCATATATTTT.

The sample holds one count of this clone. The chain links TRBV2 to TRBJ1-4, with no clear D. V was pared by 3 bases and J by 0 bases, with 5 bases between. From germline, CDR1 is SNHLY and CDR2 FYNNEI. The CDR3 contains 14 residues. The CDR3 DNA sequence: TGTGCCAGCAGTGACAGGACAACTAATGAAAAACTGTTTTTT. Its translation is CASSDRTTNEKLFF.

The chain joins TRBV29-1 to TRBJ1-1; TRBD1 might be the D (6 bases). Germline CDR1 is SQVTM and CDR2 is ANQGSEA. Trimming took off 3 bases at V and 12 bases at J, with 20 bases between the two ends. CDR3 size: 13 residues. The DNA of the CDR3 is TGCAGCGTTGAGGCCGGGGGCGGGATGGTGACTTTCTTT. Translating gives CSVEAGGGMVTFF.

The J gene is TRBJ1-2, the V gene TRBV7-2; weak D call: TRBD1 (5 bases). Germline CDR1 SGHTA, CDR2 FQGNSA. The CDR3 has 15 amino acids. The V end was cut by 2 bases, the J end by 4 bases, with 14 bases between. The CDR3 region has the DNA TGTGCCAGCAGCTTAAAAGTGGGCGGGGGCTATGGCTACACCTTC. As protein: CASSLKVGGGYGYTF.

In the case of this clone: The sample has other DNA sequences that encode this CDR3 too. The chain is built from TRBV5-4 and TRBJ1-6; D may be TRBD1 (6 bases). V was shortened by 0 bases and J by 5 bases, with 6 bases between the two germline ends. This CDR3 has 14 amino acids. The germline CDR1 and CDR2 sequences are SGHNT and YYREEE (reference sequence). CDR3 residues: CASSLDRDNSPLHF. CDR3 nucleotide sequence: TGTGCCAGCAGCTTGGACAGGGATAATTCACCCCTCCACTTT.

This chain uses TRBV5-6 with TRBJ2-7; D unclear. CDR1 and CDR2 from the germline V gene are SGHDT and YYEEEE. The CDR3 is 11 amino acids. V dropped 2 bases and J dropped 3 bases, with 3 bases sitting between them. The CDR3, as DNA: TGTGCCAGCAGCTTCGGCTACGAGCAGTACTTC. Its translation is CASSFGYEQYF.

The chain uses TRBV29-1 and TRBJ2-5; a weak D match, TRBD1 (6 bases). The CDR3 spans 15 residues. V gave up 7 bases and J gave up 5 bases, with 23 bases separating them. From germline, CDR1 is SQVTM and CDR2 ANQGSEA. Here the CDR3 DNA reads TGCAGCGGGGCGTGGGGGACAACCCCCCTGGAGACCCAGTACTTC. Amino acids: CSGAWGTTPLETQYF.

Points on this clone: The junction departs from the called germline gene at one end, perhaps through a read error. The rearrangement links TRBV7-7 to TRBJ2-2, with D perhaps TRBD2 (5 bases). The CDR3 covers 15 residues. The germline V gene encodes CDR1 SSHAT and CDR2 FNYEAQ (reference sequence). Here the CDR3 reads CASSLGSRGTGELFF. The CDR3 coding sequence is TGTGCTAGCAGCTTAGGCTCTCGGGGCACCGGGGAGCTGTTTTTT. Filled out from reference TRBV7-7 and TRBJ2-2, the complete variable domain reads GAGVSQSPRYKVTKRGQDVTLRCDPISSHATLYWYQQALGQGPEFLTYFNYEAQPDKSGLPSDRFSAERPEGSISTLTIQRTEQRDSAMYRCASSLGSRGTGELFFGEGSRLTVL.

V and J are TRBV9 and TRBJ2-1; D may be TRBD1 (6 bases). The CDR3 spans 12 residues. Trimming took 4 bases from V and 7 from J, leaving 9 bases between them. Germline V CDR1 and CDR2: SGDLS, YYNGEE. In DNA form, the CDR3 reads TGTGCCAGCAGCATACAGGGAAATGAGCAGTTCTTC. As protein: CASSIQGNEQFF. The full variable domain, its missing parts supplied by reference TRBV9 and TRBJ2-1, is DSGVTQTPKHLITATGQRVTLRCSPRSGDLSVYWYQQSLDQGLQFLIQYYNGEERAKGNILERFSAQQFPDLHSELNLSSLELGDSALYFCASSIQGNEQFFGPGTRLTVL.

The gene calls are TRBV5-1 and TRBJ1-1; no clear D. CDR3 length: 15 amino acids. V shed 1 base and J shed 0 bases, with 10 bases lying between them. Germline-derived CDR1 and CDR2 are SGHRS and YFSETQ. The chain's CDR3 is CASSLSGGLNTEAFF. CDR3 DNA: TGCGCCAGCAGCTTGAGTGGCGGGCTGAACACTGAAGCTTTCTTT.

The genes are TRBV30 and TRBJ1-2; D not resolved. The length of the CDR3 is 13 residues. CDR1 is GTSNPN, CDR2 SVGIG, per germline (reference sequence). V lost 1 base to trimming and J lost 5 bases, with 11 bases between them. CDR3 nucleotide sequence: TGTGCCTGGAGTGCGGGCCTGGAATATGGCTACACCTTC. It translates to CAWSAGLEYGYTF.

The gene calls are TRBV18 and TRBJ1-2, with a tentative D call TRBD1 (5 bases). Germline V CDR1 and CDR2: KGHSH, LQKENI. V was trimmed by 6 bases and J by 2 bases, leaving 13 bases between them. The CDR3 has 14 residues. The CDR3 nucleotides read TGTGCCAGCTCGCAGTTTACAGGAAACTATGGCTACACCTTC. This encodes CASSQFTGNYGYTF.

This chain connects TRBV29-1 to TRBJ2-5; D is ambiguous. Per the germline V gene, CDR1 is SQVTM and CDR2 is ANQGSEA. Trimming stripped 7 bases from V and 5 bases from J, with 11 bases between. The CDR3 is made up of 11 amino acids. The CDR3 DNA reads as TGCAGCGGGGTTCACACGGAGACCCAGTACTTC. This sequence encodes CSGVHTETQYF.

CDR3 in DNA: TGTGCCAGCAGTCTTTCCGGGACAGACGACTATGGCTACACCTTC. It codes for CASSLSGTDDYGYTF. The chain is built from TRBV6-6 and TRBJ1-2, with 7 bases identical to TRBD1. This CDR3 has 15 residues. Unmatched junction bases numbered 9, after V lost 5 bases and J lost 3 bases. Germline CDR1 and CDR2: MNHNY and SVGAGI (reference sequence).

This rearrangement joins TRBV7-2 to TRBJ1-6; D is possibly TRBD1 (6 bases). This CDR3 comprises 16 residues. Germline V gene sequence: CDR1 SGHTA, CDR2 FQGNSA. V was clipped by 5 bases and J by 7 bases, with 18 bases between them. The CDR3 region has the DNA TGTGCCAGCAGCCGGGCGGGGGGCCAGGGGAATTCACCCCTCCACTTT. This gives the protein CASSRAGGQGNSPLHF.

This chain's CDR3 is CAWKKGSSGANVLTF. CDR3 nucleotide sequence: TGTGCCTGGAAAAAAGGGTCCTCTGGGGCCAACGTCCTGACTTTC. The rearrangement uses TRBV30 and TRBJ2-6; D remains unclear. Between the trimmed V and J ends, which lost 4 bases and 0 bases, there was a span of 10 bases. The CDR3 loop spans 15 amino acids. The germline V gene encodes CDR1 GTSNPN and CDR2 SVGIG (reference sequence).